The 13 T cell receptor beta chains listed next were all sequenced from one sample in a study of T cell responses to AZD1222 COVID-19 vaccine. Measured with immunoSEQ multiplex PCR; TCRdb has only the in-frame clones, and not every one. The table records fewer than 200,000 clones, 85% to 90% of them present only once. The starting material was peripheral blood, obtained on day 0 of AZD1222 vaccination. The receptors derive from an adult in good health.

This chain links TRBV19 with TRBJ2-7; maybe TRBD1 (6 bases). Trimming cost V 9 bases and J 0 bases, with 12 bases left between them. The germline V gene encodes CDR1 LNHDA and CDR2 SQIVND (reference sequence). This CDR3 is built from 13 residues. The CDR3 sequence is CASSDSRSYEQYF. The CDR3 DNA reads TGTGCCAGCTCGGACAGCCGCTCCTACGAGCAGTACTTC. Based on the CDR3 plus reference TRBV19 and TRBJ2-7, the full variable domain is DGGITQSPKYLFRKEGQNVTLSCEQNLNHDAMYWYRQDPGQGLRLIYYSQIVNDFQKGDIAEGYSVSREKKESFPLTVTSAQKNPTAFYLCASSDSRSYEQYFGPGTRLTVT.

CDR3 amino acids: CASSEGRARNYGYTF. DNA of the CDR3: TGTGCCAGCAGTGAAGGACGGGCCCGAAACTATGGCTACACCTTC. The gene calls are TRBV6-1 and TRBJ1-2; D remains ambiguous. The CDR3 has 15 amino acids. The V end was cut by 1 base, the J end by 2 bases, with 11 bases between. Germline-derived CDR1 and CDR2 are MNHNS and SASEGT.

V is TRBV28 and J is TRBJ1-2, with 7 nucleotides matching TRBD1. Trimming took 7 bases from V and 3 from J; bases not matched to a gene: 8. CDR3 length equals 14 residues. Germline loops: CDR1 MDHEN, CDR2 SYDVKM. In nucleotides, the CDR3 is TGTGCCAGCACCCCTAAGGGGGCAGACTATGGCTACACCTTC. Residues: CASTPKGADYGYTF.

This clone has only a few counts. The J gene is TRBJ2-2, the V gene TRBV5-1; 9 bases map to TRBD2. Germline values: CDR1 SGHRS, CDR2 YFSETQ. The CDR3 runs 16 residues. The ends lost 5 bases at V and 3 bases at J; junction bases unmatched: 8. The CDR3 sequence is CASRLTSGTDTGELFF. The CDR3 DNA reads TGCGCCAGCAGATTGACTAGCGGAACCGACACCGGGGAGCTGTTTTTT.

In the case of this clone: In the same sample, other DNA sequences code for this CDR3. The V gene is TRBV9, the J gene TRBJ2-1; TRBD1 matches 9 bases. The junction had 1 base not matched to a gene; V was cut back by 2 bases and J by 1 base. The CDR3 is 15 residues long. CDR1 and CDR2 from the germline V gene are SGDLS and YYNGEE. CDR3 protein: CASSVGQGSYNEQFF. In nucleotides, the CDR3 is TGTGCCAGCAGCGTGGGACAGGGATCCTACAATGAGCAGTTCTTC.

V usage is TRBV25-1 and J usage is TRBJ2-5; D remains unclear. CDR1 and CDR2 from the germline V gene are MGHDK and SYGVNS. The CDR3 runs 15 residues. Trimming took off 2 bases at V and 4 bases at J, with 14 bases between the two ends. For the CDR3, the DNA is TGTGCCAGCAGTGAAGGGGATTTTTACTTAGAGACCCAGTACTTC. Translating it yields CASSEGDFYLETQYF. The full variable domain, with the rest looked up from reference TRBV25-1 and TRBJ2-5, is EADIYQTPRYLVIGTGKKITLECSQTMGHDKMYWYQQDPGMELHLIHYSYGVNSTEKGDLSSESTVSRIRTEHFPLTLESARPSHTSQYLCASSEGDFYLETQYFGPGTRLLVL.

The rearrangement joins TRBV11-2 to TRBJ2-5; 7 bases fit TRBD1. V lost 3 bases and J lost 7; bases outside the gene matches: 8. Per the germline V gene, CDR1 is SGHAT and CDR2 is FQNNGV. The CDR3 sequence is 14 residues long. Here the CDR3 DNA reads TGTGCCAGCAGCTTTTTACAGGGGCTAGGGACCCAGTACTTC. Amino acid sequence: CASSFLQGLGTQYF.

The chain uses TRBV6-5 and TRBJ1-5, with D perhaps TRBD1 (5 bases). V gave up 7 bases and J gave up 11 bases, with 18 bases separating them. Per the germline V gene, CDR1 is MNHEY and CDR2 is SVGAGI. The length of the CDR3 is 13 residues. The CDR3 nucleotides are TGTGCCAGCATCGGGACTGGCCGGGGGGCCCAGCATTTT. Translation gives CASIGTGRGAQHF.

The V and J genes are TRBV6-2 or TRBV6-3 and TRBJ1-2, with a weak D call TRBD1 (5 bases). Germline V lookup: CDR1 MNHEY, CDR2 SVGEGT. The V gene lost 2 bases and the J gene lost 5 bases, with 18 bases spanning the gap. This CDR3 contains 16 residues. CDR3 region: CASSYPRDLGGYGYTF. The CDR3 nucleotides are TGTGCCAGCAGTTACCCCCGGGACTTGGGCGGATATGGCTACACCTTC.

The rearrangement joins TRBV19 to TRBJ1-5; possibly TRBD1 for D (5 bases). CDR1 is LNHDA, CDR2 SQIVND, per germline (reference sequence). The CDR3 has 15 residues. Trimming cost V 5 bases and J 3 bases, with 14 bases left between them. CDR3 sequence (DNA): TGTGCCAGTAGTGGTAGGGGATATGACAATCAGCCCCAGCATTTT. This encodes CASSGRGYDNQPQHF.

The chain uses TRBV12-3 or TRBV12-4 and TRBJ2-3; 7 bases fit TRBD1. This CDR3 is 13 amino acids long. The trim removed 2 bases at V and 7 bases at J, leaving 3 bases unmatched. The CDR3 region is CASSLRDSYTQYF. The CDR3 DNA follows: TGTGCCAGCAGTTTAAGGGACAGTTATACGCAGTATTTT.

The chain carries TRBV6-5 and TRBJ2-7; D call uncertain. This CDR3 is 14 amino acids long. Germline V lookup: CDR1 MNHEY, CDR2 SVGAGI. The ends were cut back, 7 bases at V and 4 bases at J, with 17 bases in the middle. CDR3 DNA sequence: TGTGCCAGCACCGACCGGCCTACTAATTACGAGCAGTACTTC. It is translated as CASTDRPTNYEQYF.

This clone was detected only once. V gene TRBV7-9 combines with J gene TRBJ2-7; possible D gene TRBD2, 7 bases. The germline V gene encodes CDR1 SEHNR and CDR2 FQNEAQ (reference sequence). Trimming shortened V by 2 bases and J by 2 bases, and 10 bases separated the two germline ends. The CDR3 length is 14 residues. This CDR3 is CASSLRGGPYEQYF. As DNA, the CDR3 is TGTGCCAGCAGCTTAAGGGGGGGCCCCTACGAGCAGTACTTC.